This T cell receptor beta chain was found in a study of shared clonotypes between healthy human individuals. Naive CD8 cells were CD45RO-negative, positively selected for CCR7, excluding terminally differentiated effector memory CD45RA+ cells. V was pared by 4 bases and J by 4 bases, with 14 bases between. The CDR3 extends over 14 amino acids. The germline V gene has CDR1 SGHKS and CDR2 YYEKEE (reference sequence). Assay used: immunoSEQ multiplex PCR; TCRdb lists only in-frame clones, some missing. The table lists 500,000 to 700,000 clones, approximately 96% of them singletons, with about 0.11% in the top ten.

Material for sequencing was naive CD8+ T cells sorted from blood. The source of this sequence is a woman aged 25 to 39 in good health. The chain carries TRBV5-5 and TRBJ1-2; D is perhaps TRBD1 (5 bases). CDR3 protein: CASSIAQGGYGYTF. DNA of the CDR3: TGTGCCAGCAGCATAGCCCAGGGAGGCTATGGCTACACCTTC.